This T cell receptor beta chain was recorded in a study of cytomegalovirus exposure and HLA in healthy donors. Study-wide results and limits: One cluster of highly shared sequence variants probably arose as a sequencing artifact. Most TCR sequences were seen very rarely across donors, but some public TCRs occurred in many. Per a prior analysis, the majority of TCR beta V segments were productive roughly 87% or roughly 30% of the time. Later analysis suggested links between common viral pathogens and several top significant clusters.

There are 17 residues in the CDR3. V dropped 0 bases and J dropped 1 base, with 14 bases sitting between them. Per germline, CDR1 SGHAT and CDR2 FQNNGV. On this clone: Its cognate antigen is unknown.

The PCR employed 60 Vbeta primers together with 13 Jbeta primers. The table came from immunoSEQ multiplex PCR; TCRdb's copy has only in-frame clones and leaves some out. This table has 85,000 to 110,000 clones, roughly 80% appearing once. The specimen was PBMCs. V gene TRBV11-2 combines with J gene TRBJ2-3; D perhaps matches TRBD1 (5 bases). This sequence was found in a man in his fifties in good health and CMV-seropositive. The CDR3 loop reads CASSLDRQLIRTDTQYF. CDR3 sequence (DNA): TGTGCCAGCAGCTTAGATCGACAGTTAATCCGCACAGATACGCAGTATTTT. The full variable domain, completed using reference TRBV11-2 and TRBJ2-3, is EAGVAQSPRYKIIEKRQSVAFWCNPISGHATLYWYQQILGQGPKLLIQFQNNGVVDDSQLPKDRFSAERLKGVDSTLKIQPAKLEDSAVYLCASSLDRQLIRTDTQYFGPGTRLTVL.